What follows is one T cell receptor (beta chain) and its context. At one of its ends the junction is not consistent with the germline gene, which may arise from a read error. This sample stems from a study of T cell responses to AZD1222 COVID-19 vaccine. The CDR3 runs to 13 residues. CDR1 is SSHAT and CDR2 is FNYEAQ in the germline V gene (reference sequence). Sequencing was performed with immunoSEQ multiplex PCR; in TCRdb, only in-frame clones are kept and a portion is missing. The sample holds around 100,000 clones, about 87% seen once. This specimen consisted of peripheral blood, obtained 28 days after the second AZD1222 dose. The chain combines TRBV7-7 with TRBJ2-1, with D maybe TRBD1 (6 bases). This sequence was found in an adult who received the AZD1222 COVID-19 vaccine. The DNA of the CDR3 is TGTGCTAGCAGCCCACAACAGGGAAATGAGCAGTTCTTC. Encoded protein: CASSPQQGNEQFF.